This T cell receptor beta chain was documented in a study of Ad26.COV2.S vaccination and SARS-CoV-2 variants. Libraries were prepared by immunoSEQ multiplex PCR; TCRdb keeps only in-frame clonotypes and omits some of them. The table lists some 340,000 clones, about 82% of them singletons. Study-level findings and limits: Spike-specific CD8+ and CD4+ T cell responses reportedly showed substantial breadth after vaccination.

This clone has only one observation. What it recognizes is unknown. Specified treatment: roughly 18 received Ad26.COV2.S at low or high dose, single or two shots; roughly five received placebo; per-sample allocation not given. Vaccine and placebo recipients were sampled on day 63 after the first injection. Trimming removed 3 bases at V and 2 bases at J, with 13 bases between. Germline V gene sequence: CDR1 SGHRS, CDR2 YFSETQ. This CDR3 is 15 amino acids long. The starting material was peripheral blood, obtained in a trial of Ad26.COV2.S vaccine versus placebo. The sequence derives from a person aged 18 to 59 who received the Ad26.COV2.S COVID-19 vaccine or a placebo. The chain links TRBV5-1 to TRBJ2-3; D not certain. This CDR3 is CASSWNGYYTDTQYF. The CDR3, as DNA: TGCGCCAGCAGCTGGAACGGCTACTACACAGATACGCAGTATTTT.